A single sample is the source of the 21 T cell receptor beta chains below, sequenced in a study of a mutant IDH1 vaccine in newly diagnosed glioma. Profiled with immunoSEQ multiplex PCR; TCRdb holds only in-frame clones, not every one. The sample lists about 60,000 clones; around 80% were seen once. Their antigens are not known. Time point specified: week 5, during vaccination. Vaccinated patients received 300 ug of mutant IDH1 20-mer peptide per dose, with topical imiquimod. The sample was PBMCs, taken from a glioma patient whose treatment included an IDH1 peptide vaccine. Receptor source: a woman aged 45-59 years with glioma.

This clone was counted a few times. The gene calls are TRBV7-9 and TRBJ1-1; D might be TRBD1 (6 bases). The CDR3 loop spans 13 amino acids. CDR1 is SEHNR, CDR2 FQNEAQ, per germline (reference sequence). The V end lost 5 bases, the J end lost 10 bases, and 17 bases lay between the germline ends. CDR3 coding DNA: TGTGCCAGCAGCCCCGGCAAGGGGGGGAGAGCTTTCTTT. The encoded protein is CASSPGKGGRAFF.

The V call is TRBV6-6, the J call TRBJ1-1; D gene uncertain. V gave up 6 bases and J gave up 4 bases, with 9 bases separating them. CDR3 length: 12 residues. CDR1 and CDR2 from the germline V gene are MNHNY and SVGAGI (reference sequence). The CDR3 sequence is CASSRFGTEAFF. CDR3 in DNA: TGTGCCAGCAGCCGATTCGGCACTGAAGCTTTCTTT.

This chain's CDR3 is CASSVSSSGANVLTF. In nucleotides, the CDR3 is TGTGCCAGCAGCGTTTCCAGCTCTGGGGCCAACGTCCTGACTTTC. The chain links TRBV2 to TRBJ2-6; D call uncertain. Germline assignment: CDR1 SNHLY and CDR2 FYNNEI. The CDR3 loop spans 15 amino acids. Trimming removed 6 bases at V and 0 bases at J, with 9 bases between.

The V gene is TRBV7-9, the J gene TRBJ2-7, with 9 bases aligning to TRBD2. CDR3 length equals 16 residues. Germline assignment: CDR1 SEHNR and CDR2 FQNEAQ (reference sequence). After removal of 3 bases from V and 2 bases from J, the junction contained 8 bases not matched to a gene. Here the CDR3 reads CASSFLSSGETYEQYF. For the CDR3, the DNA is TGTGCCAGCAGCTTCCTATCTAGCGGGGAAACCTACGAGCAGTACTTC. The variable domain in full, completed from reference TRBV7-9 and TRBJ2-7, reads DTGVSQNPRHKITKRGQNVTFRCDPISEHNRLYWYRQTLGQGPEFLTYFQNEAQLEKSRLLSDRFSAERPKGSFSTLEIQRTEQGDSAMYLCASSFLSSGETYEQYFGPGTRLTVT.

The chain is built from TRBV5-8 and TRBJ1-3; no reliable D call. CDR1 and CDR2 from the germline V gene are SGHTS and YDEGEE. The CDR3 extends over 14 amino acids. V was pared by 2 bases and J by 4 bases, with 10 bases between. The CDR3 nucleotides read TGTGCCAGCAGCTTTGACGGGATAGGAAACACCATATATTTT. Translation: CASSFDGIGNTIYF. Looking up the rest from reference TRBV5-8 and TRBJ1-3 gives the full variable domain: EAGVTQSPTHLIKTRGQQATLRCSPISGHTSVYWYQQALGLGLQFLLWYDEGEERNRGNFPPRFSGRQFPNYSSELNVNALELEDSALYLCASSFDGIGNTIYFGEGSWLTVV.

The chain couples TRBV7-9 to TRBJ2-7; D remains ambiguous. This CDR3 comprises 13 residues. Per germline, CDR1 SEHNR and CDR2 FQNEAQ (reference sequence). V lost 1 base and J 7 bases, leaving 11 bases between the germline ends. The CDR3 coding sequence is TGTGCCAGCAGCTTAGGGCCAGGAACTGAGCAGTACTTC. Translated: CASSLGPGTEQYF.

This clone was seen a few times. J is TRBJ1-1 and V is TRBV29-1; 7 nucleotides agree with TRBD1. The germline V gene has CDR1 SQVTM and CDR2 ANQGSEA. The CDR3 loop spans 21 amino acids. The CDR3 region has the DNA TGCGTCGATCGTCGTGTGTGTCACTACCGAGACAGGGTCCGATGTGACACTGAAGCTTTCTTT. This codes for CVDRRVCHYRDRVRCDTEAFF.

A note on this clone: The identical CDR3 is also encoded by other nucleotide sequences in the sample. The chain is built from TRBV6-1 and TRBJ1-1; D is unresolved. The CDR3 totals 14 residues. Per germline, CDR1 MNHNS and CDR2 SASEGT. Trimming stripped 2 bases from V and 1 base from J, with 8 bases between. This CDR3 reads CASSEYTSNTEAFF. The CDR3 nucleotides are TGTGCCAGCAGTGAATACACCTCGAACACTGAAGCTTTCTTT.

The J gene is TRBJ1-2, the V gene TRBV6-1, with a weak D call TRBD1 (5 bases). V lost 1 base, J lost 5 bases, and 8 bases lay in between. In germline, CDR1 is MNHNS, CDR2 SASEGT. The CDR3 has 13 amino acids. As DNA, the CDR3 is TGTGCCAGCAGTGAAGGCGGGGGATATGGCTACACCTTC. It codes for CASSEGGGYGYTF.

The V call is TRBV5-1, the J call TRBJ2-7; 12 positions agree with TRBD2. The V segment lost 0 bases and the J segment 4 bases; nucleotides outside the gene matches: 5. This CDR3 has 16 residues. Looked up from germline, CDR1 is SGHRS and CDR2 is YFSETQ. The CDR3 nucleotides are TGCGCCAGCAGCTTGGATCGGACTAGCGGGGTTTACGAGCAGTACTTC. Its protein is CASSLDRTSGVYEQYF.

The CDR3 coding sequence is TGTGCCACTAGGCTTAATGAAAAACTGTTTTTT. Residues: CATRLNEKLFF. The chain joins TRBV10-3 to TRBJ1-4; D is uncertain. CDR1 and CDR2 from the germline V gene are ENHRY and SYGVKD. Trimming removed 10 bases from V and 4 bases from J, with 7 bases in between. There are 11 residues in the CDR3.

The genes are TRBV13 and TRBJ1-2; 7 nucleotides line up with TRBD1. The V gene end was trimmed by 8 bases and the J gene end by 4 bases; junction bases not matched to a gene: 22. The CDR3 extends over 18 amino acids. Germline loops: CDR1 PRHDT, CDR2 FYEKMQ (reference sequence). The CDR3 DNA reads as TGTGCCAGCGGCTCCGGAGACAGGGTTGGGTTGTCTGGCTATGGCTACACCTTC. Translation gives CASGSGDRVGLSGYGYTF.

The chain couples TRBV5-6 to TRBJ2-2, with D possibly called TRBD1 or TRBD2 (5 bases each). Trimming pared 3 bases from V and 6 bases from J, leaving 12 bases between. This CDR3 has 14 amino acids. Germline CDR1 reads SGHDT; CDR2 reads YYEEEE. The CDR3 sequence: CASSSRVGAGELFF. The CDR3 DNA sequence: TGTGCCAGCAGCTCCAGGGTGGGGGCCGGGGAGCTGTTTTTT. The complete variable domain, with remaining parts taken from reference TRBV5-6 and TRBJ2-2, reads DAGVTQSPTHLIKTRGQQVTLRCSPKSGHDTVSWYQQALGQGPQFIFQYYEEEERQRGNFPDRFSGHQFPNYSSELNVNALLLGDSALYLCASSSRVGAGELFFGEGSRLTVL.

This chain connects TRBV4-1 to TRBJ1-2, with unresolved D. Deletions cut 1 base from V and 2 bases from J, with 11 bases between. Germline V gene sequence: CDR1 MGHRA, CDR2 YSYEKL. This CDR3 comprises 15 residues. Here the CDR3 DNA reads TGCGCCAGCAGCCAAGCAGCTAGCTCCAACTATGGCTACACCTTC. Translation: CASSQAASSNYGYTF.

The rearrangement uses TRBV28 and TRBJ1-3; TRBD1 might be the D (6 bases). CDR1 and CDR2 from the germline V gene are MDHEN and SYDVKM. Trimming shortened V by 2 bases and J by 8 bases, and 13 bases separated the two germline ends. This CDR3 region has 14 residues. The CDR3 coding sequence is TGTGCCAGCAGTTTACCCCGACAGGTAGACACCATATATTTT. This translates into CASSLPRQVDTIYF.

The V call is TRBV9, the J call TRBJ1-2; a weak D match, TRBD1 (5 bases). V dropped 2 bases and J dropped 4 bases, with 12 bases sitting between them. Germline V gives CDR1 SGDLS, CDR2 YYNGEE. The CDR3 sequence is 14 residues long. The CDR3 nucleotides are TGTGCCAGCAGCGTCGCCAGGGAAAGCTATGGCTACACCTTC. Its translation: CASSVARESYGYTF.

The table lists this clone with a count of one. The V and J genes are TRBV5-6 and TRBJ2-1; 10 bases map to TRBD1. V lost 2 bases to trimming and J lost 4 bases; unmatched junction nucleotides: 3. Germline CDR1 SGHDT, CDR2 YYEEEE. This CDR3 has 15 residues. Written as DNA, the CDR3 is TGTGCCAGCAGCTTAGGGACAGGGGTTTACAATGAGCAGTTCTTC. It is translated as CASSLGTGVYNEQFF.

The chain joins TRBV4-3 to TRBJ2-5, with 7 bases aligning to TRBD2. V lost 0 bases to trimming and J lost 7 bases; unmatched junction nucleotides: 20. Germline V gives CDR1 LGHNA, CDR2 YSLEER. The CDR3 has 19 amino acids. The CDR3 nucleotides are TGCGCCAGCAGCCAAGATTTCAAGCGGGGTTCAACAACTTTGGGGACCCAGTACTTC. It yields the protein CASSQDFKRGSTTLGTQYF.

J is TRBJ1-5 and V is TRBV27; unclear D gene. Germline lookup yields CDR1 MNHEY and CDR2 SMNVEV (reference sequence). V dropped 6 bases and J dropped 3 bases, with 6 bases sitting between them. This CDR3 is 12 amino acids long. The CDR3 is CASRGSNQPQHF. CDR3 in DNA: TGTGCCAGCAGGGGGTCCAATCAGCCCCAGCATTTT.

The chain recombines TRBV7-9 with TRBJ1-2, with D perhaps TRBD1 (5 bases). The CDR3 totals 15 residues. The germline CDR1 and CDR2 sequences are SEHNR and FQNEAQ (reference sequence). V lost 1 base, J lost 5 bases, and 14 bases lay in between. In nucleotides, the CDR3 is TGTGCCAGCAGCTTAGAACGCCAGGGAGTATATGGCTACACCTTC. Residues: CASSLERQGVYGYTF.

The chain is built from TRBV5-4 and TRBJ1-1; D perhaps matches TRBD1 (5 bases). CDR1 SGHNT and CDR2 YYREEE come from the germline V gene (reference sequence). Trimming pared 0 bases from V and 3 bases from J, leaving 12 bases between. The CDR3 loop spans 15 amino acids. For the CDR3, the DNA is TGTGCCAGCAGCTTGGGGTGGCAGGGAGACACTGAAGCTTTCTTT. It encodes CASSLGWQGDTEAFF.